This T cell receptor (beta chain) is from a study of shared clonotypes between healthy human individuals. Study-wide findings and caveats: Naive CD4 clonotype sharing across a handful of donors was approximately 5%.

Comments on this clone: Its antigen is unidentified.

Original processing methods: Filtering of immunoSEQ junctional sequences could not match full-length read filtering. Produced via immunoSEQ multiplex PCR; TCRdb's table is partial and in-frame only. V, J and clone size are taken as reported in that table, and D and trimming were inferred from the DNA itself. The table shows roughly 2 million clones, with almost 96% occurring only once. The receptor's source is a man younger than 35 in good health. The sequencing input was naive CD4+ T cells sorted from blood. Indicated subset: CD45RA+ positively selected.

DNA of the CDR3: TGTGCCAGCAGCTTGGTGCAGGGGAGTTTTGGGGAGCTGTTTTTT. Amino acids: CASSLVQGSFGELFF. The chain uses TRBV5-4 and TRBJ2-2, with D tentatively TRBD1 (6 bases). The CDR3 runs 15 residues. CDR1 is SGHNT, CDR2 YYREEE, per germline (reference sequence). The V and J ends lost 0 bases and 8 bases respectively, with 14 bases between them.